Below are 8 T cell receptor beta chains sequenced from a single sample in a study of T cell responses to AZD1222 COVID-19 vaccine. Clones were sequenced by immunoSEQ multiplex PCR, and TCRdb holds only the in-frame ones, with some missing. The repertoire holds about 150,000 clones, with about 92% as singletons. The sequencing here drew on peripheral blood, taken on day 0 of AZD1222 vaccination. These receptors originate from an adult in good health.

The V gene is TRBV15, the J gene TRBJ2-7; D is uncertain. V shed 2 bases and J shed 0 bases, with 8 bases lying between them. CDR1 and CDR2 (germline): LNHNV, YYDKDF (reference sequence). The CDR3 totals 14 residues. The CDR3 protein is CATSRRASSYEQYF. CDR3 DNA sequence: TGTGCCACCAGCAGACGGGCTAGCTCCTACGAGCAGTACTTC.

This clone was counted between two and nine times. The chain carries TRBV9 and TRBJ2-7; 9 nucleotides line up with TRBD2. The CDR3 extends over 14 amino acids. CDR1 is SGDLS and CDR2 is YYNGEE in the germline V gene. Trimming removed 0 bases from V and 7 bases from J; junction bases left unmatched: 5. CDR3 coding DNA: TGTGCCAGCAGCGTAGATAGCGGGGGAGAAGAGCAGTACTTC. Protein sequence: CASSVDSGGEEQYF.

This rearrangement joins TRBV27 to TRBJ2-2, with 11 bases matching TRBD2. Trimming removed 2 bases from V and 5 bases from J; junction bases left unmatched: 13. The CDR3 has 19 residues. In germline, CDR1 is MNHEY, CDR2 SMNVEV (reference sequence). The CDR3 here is CASSLGGHSGRAQTGELFF. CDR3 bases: TGTGCCAGCAGTTTAGGCGGGCATAGCGGGAGGGCACAGACCGGGGAGCTGTTTTTT.

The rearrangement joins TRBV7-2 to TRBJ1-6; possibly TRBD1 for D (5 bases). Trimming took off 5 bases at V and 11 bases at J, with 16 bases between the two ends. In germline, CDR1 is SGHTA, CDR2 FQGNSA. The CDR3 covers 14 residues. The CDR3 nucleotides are TGTGCCAGCAGCCGCCCTGACAGCTACACACCCCTCCACTTT. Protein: CASSRPDSYTPLHF.

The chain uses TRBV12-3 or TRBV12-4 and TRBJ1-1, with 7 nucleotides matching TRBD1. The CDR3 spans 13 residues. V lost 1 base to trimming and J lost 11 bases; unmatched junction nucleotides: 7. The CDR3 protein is CASSLGTGIGAFF. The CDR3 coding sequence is TGTGCCAGCAGTTTAGGGACAGGCATAGGGGCTTTCTTT.

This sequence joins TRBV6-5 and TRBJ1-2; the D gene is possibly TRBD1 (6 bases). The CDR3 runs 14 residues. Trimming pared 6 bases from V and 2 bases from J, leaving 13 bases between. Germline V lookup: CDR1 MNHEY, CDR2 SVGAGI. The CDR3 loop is CASRLDSVNYGYTF. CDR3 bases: TGTGCCAGCAGATTGGACAGTGTCAACTATGGCTACACCTTC.

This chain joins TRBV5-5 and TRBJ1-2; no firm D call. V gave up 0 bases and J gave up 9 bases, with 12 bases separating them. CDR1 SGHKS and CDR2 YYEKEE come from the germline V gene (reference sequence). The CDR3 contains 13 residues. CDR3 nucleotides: TGTGCCAGCAGCTTGGCCGTCTTTAATAGCTACACCTTC. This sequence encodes CASSLAVFNSYTF.

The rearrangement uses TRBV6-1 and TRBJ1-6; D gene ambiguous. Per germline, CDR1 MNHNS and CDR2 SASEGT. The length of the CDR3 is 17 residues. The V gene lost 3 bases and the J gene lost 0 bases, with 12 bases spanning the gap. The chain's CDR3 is CASSDPRSSSYNSPLHF. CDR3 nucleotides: TGTGCCAGCAGTGATCCCCGGTCGAGCTCCTATAATTCACCCCTCCACTTT.